The clone carrying this T cell receptor beta chain has just a few counts. As handled by the study authors: From reference gene primer amplification, estimates of nucleated cell counts were derived. The method was immunoSEQ multiplex PCR; TCRdb's version includes in-frame clones alone and lacks a portion of them. The DNA gave D and trimming, while V, J and clone size come from that table. The top ten hold roughly 1.4% of the sample, which has around 250,000 clones, roughly 89% seen once. The germline gives CDR1 MDHEN, CDR2 SYDVKM. V was trimmed by 6 bases and J by 3 bases, leaving 17 bases between them. This CDR3 region has 15 residues. The data belong to a study of blood T cell repertoires in COVID-19. Study in general: Sources were T cells, B-cell-depleted T cells, or PBMCs; the material itself was cDNA or gDNA.

The receptor comes from a woman aged 40 to 50 who had recovered from COVID-19. Sequenced material: peripheral blood. This chain joins TRBV28 and TRBJ1-1, with D possibly TRBD1 on 5 matching bases. The CDR3 sequence: CASSRRGGVYTEAFF. For the CDR3, the DNA is TGTGCCAGCAGCCGCCGCGGGGGGGTCTACACTGAAGCTTTCTTT.